A single T cell receptor (beta chain) is shown here with its context. Its antigen is still unknown. These data originate in a study of long-term antiretroviral therapy in people with HIV. Study-level results: Upon ART, diversity increased but remained lower than transplant donor controls. Control repertoires displayed wider CDR3 length ranges than the HIV repertoires.

A v3.0 immunoSEQ assay was performed at survey level. Repertoires were generated with immunoSEQ multiplex PCR, while TCRdb's copy carries only in-frame clones and drops some. The repertoire includes tens of thousands of clones, approximately 95% of them detected once, and around 3.1% sits in the top ten. Germline values: CDR1 SNHLY, CDR2 FYNNEI. Germline trimming cut 3 bases from V and 3 bases from J; bases unmatched to any gene: 1. The CDR3 is 13 residues long. Researchers secured at least one pre-ART and at least two post-ART PBMC samples from each donor. Specimens held about 0.95-10 million cryopreserved PBMC prior to DNA extraction.

This clonotype originated in a man in his forties or fifties with HIV. V is TRBV2 and J is TRBJ2-5; the match to TRBD1 covers 7 bases. The material was unsorted PBMCs, obtained 5.3 years after starting antiretroviral therapy. The CDR3 DNA reads TGTGCCAGCAGTGACGGGACAGAAGAGACCCAGTACTTC. This translates into CASSDGTEETQYF.